These 30 T cell receptor beta chains share one sample of origin, sequenced in a study of cytomegalovirus exposure and HLA in healthy donors. The repertoire was sequenced with immunoSEQ multiplex PCR; TCRdb's copy has only in-frame clones and lacks some. The sample gives 300,000 to 350,000 clones, approximately 91% of which show up once; around 0.88% is in the top ten. Material for sequencing was PBMCs. Source of these receptors: a man in his thirties or forties in good health and CMV-seronegative.

The chain has TRBV25-1 and TRBJ2-3; possible D gene TRBD2, 5 bases. V shed 2 bases and J shed 1 base, with 19 bases lying between them. CDR1 and CDR2 (germline): MGHDK, SYGVNS. The CDR3 is made up of 18 amino acids. Here the CDR3 reads CASSEVGGLRARTDTQYF. DNA of the CDR3: TGTGCCAGCAGTGAAGTGGGCGGGCTTAGAGCCCGCACAGATACGCAGTATTTT.

The chain has TRBV5-1 and TRBJ2-7, with 7 bases lining up with TRBD1. V lost 1 base to trimming and J lost 0 bases; unmatched junction nucleotides: 1. The CDR3 totals 14 residues. Germline assignment: CDR1 SGHRS and CDR2 YFSETQ. CDR3 coding DNA: TGCGCCAGCAGCTTGAGACAGGGCTCCTACGAGCAGTACTTC. Its protein product is CASSLRQGSYEQYF.

The chain employs TRBV5-1 and TRBJ2-1; 13 bases are shared with TRBD2. CDR1 is SGHRS and CDR2 is YFSETQ in the germline V gene. V trimming: 4 bases; J trimming: 8 bases; junction bases outside the gene matches: 9. The CDR3 contains 16 residues. The CDR3 region has the DNA TGCGCCAGCAGCCTACTGACTAGCGGGGGGTCTTATGAGCAGTTCTTC. This gives the protein CASSLLTSGGSYEQFF. Looking up the rest from reference TRBV5-1 and TRBJ2-1 gives the full variable domain: KAGVTQTPRYLIKTRGQQVTLSCSPISGHRSVSWYQQTPGQGLQFLFEYFSETQRNKGNFPGRFSGRQFSNSRSEMNVSTLELGDSALYLCASSLLTSGGSYEQFFGPGTRLTVL.

This chain connects TRBV29-1 to TRBJ2-6; D is unclear. Trimming removed 5 bases from V and 2 bases from J, with 13 bases in between. CDR1 SQVTM and CDR2 ANQGSEA come from the germline V gene. This CDR3 has 15 amino acids. In DNA form, the CDR3 reads TGCAGCGTTATCTCGCGTGCAACTGGGGCCAACGTCCTGACTTTC. Translating gives CSVISRATGANVLTF.

CDR3: CASSETGAVNVLTF. Here the CDR3 DNA reads TGTGCCAGCAGTGAGACAGGGGCTGTCAACGTCCTGACTTTC. This chain connects TRBV6-5 to TRBJ2-6; TRBD1 matches 8 bases. The V and J ends lost 5 bases and 9 bases, in that order; junction bases with no gene match: 6. The CDR3 has 14 amino acids. Germline CDR1 is MNHEY and CDR2 is SVGAGI.

This chain links TRBV18 with TRBJ1-2; possible D gene TRBD1, 5 bases. The CDR3 has 16 residues. Trimming shortened V by 3 bases and J by 0 bases, and 14 bases separated the two germline ends. Looked up from germline, CDR1 is KGHSH and CDR2 is LQKENI. As DNA, the CDR3 is TGTGCCAGCTCACCGCTGCTGCAGGGCTCTAACTATGGCTACACCTTC. The encoded protein is CASSPLLQGSNYGYTF.

As for this clone: At one boundary the junction diverges from the germline segment, which might be a read error. The chain is built from TRBV5-6 and TRBJ1-5; TRBD1 matches at 11 bases. This CDR3 has 15 amino acids. Germline CDR1 reads SGHDT; CDR2 reads YYEEEE. CDR3 bases: TGTGCCAACAGCTTGGGGACAGGGGGTACTCAGCCCCAGCATTTT. This codes for CANSLGTGGTQPQHF.

The chain is built from TRBV11-1 and TRBJ2-5, with 8 bases identical to TRBD2. The V gene end was trimmed by 5 bases and the J gene end by 0 bases; junction bases not matched to a gene: 14. This CDR3 comprises 18 residues. The germline CDR1 and CDR2 sequences are SGHAT and FQDESV (reference sequence). CDR3 nucleotide sequence: TGTGCCAGCAGCAAACCCCTATTAGCGGGGCTGTACCAAGAGACCCAGTACTTC. This codes for CASSKPLLAGLYQETQYF.

The rearrangement links TRBV5-1 to TRBJ2-1; 9 nucleotides agree with TRBD1. Germline CDR1 SGHRS, CDR2 YFSETQ. V gave up 0 bases and J gave up 5 bases; unmatched junction bases: 0. The CDR3 has 14 residues. The CDR3: CASSLGDRDNEQFF. In nucleotides, the CDR3 is TGCGCCAGCAGCTTGGGGGACAGGGACAATGAGCAGTTCTTC.

This chain connects TRBV7-8 to TRBJ1-4; D gene unclear. The CDR3 loop spans 15 amino acids. Germline V gene lookup returns CDR1 SGHVS and CDR2 FQNEAQ. Trimming shortened V by 1 base and J by 7 bases, and 13 bases separated the two germline ends. This chain's CDR3 is CASSLGGLWGEKLFF. The CDR3 DNA reads TGTGCCAGCAGCTTAGGCGGGCTATGGGGTGAAAAACTGTTTTTT.

This clone was picked up one time. The rearrangement uses TRBV5-6 and TRBJ2-7; D gene ambiguous. V dropped 1 base and J dropped 3 bases, with 5 bases sitting between them. Germline values: CDR1 SGHDT, CDR2 YYEEEE. This CDR3 has 12 amino acids. The CDR3, as DNA: TGTGCCAGCAGCTTGAGCGACTACGAGCAGTACTTC. It translates to CASSLSDYEQYF.

In this sample, this clone turned up a few times. The chain couples TRBV7-6 to TRBJ1-2; TRBD1 might be the D (6 bases). Per germline, CDR1 SGHVS and CDR2 FNYEAQ. V lost 2 bases and J lost 7, with 11 bases in between. The length of the CDR3 is 13 residues. The chain's CDR3 is CASSLQGSSGYTF. The CDR3 coding sequence is TGTGCCAGCAGCTTACAGGGGAGCAGTGGCTACACCTTC.

The rearrangement joins TRBV4-3 to TRBJ2-3; 9 bases map to TRBD2. The germline CDR1 and CDR2 sequences are LGHNA and YSLEER. V shed 0 bases, J shed 2 bases, and the junction held 12 bases outside the gene matches. There are 19 residues in the CDR3. CDR3 sequence: CASSQDEVAGVFPTDTQYF. As DNA, the CDR3 is TGCGCCAGCAGCCAAGATGAGGTAGCGGGGGTTTTCCCCACAGATACGCAGTATTTT.

The rearrangement joins TRBV6-4 to TRBJ2-2, with 9 bases lining up with TRBD2. From germline, CDR1 is MRHNA and CDR2 SNTAGT. The trim removed 3 bases at V and 1 base at J, leaving 9 bases unmatched. The CDR3 runs to 18 residues. CDR3 nucleotides: TGTGCCAGCAGTGAAAGGGTTAGCGGGGGCGTGAACACCGGGGAGCTGTTTTTT. This translates into CASSERVSGGVNTGELFF.

The chain uses TRBV27 and TRBJ2-7; D is unclear. Looked up from germline, CDR1 is MNHEY and CDR2 is SMNVEV (reference sequence). This CDR3 has 16 amino acids. The V and J ends lost 5 bases and 7 bases respectively, with 24 bases between them. The CDR3 protein is CASSPADTTYVVEQYF. The CDR3 nucleotides read TGTGCCAGCAGTCCCGCGGATACTACCTATGTGGTTGAGCAGTACTTC.

The rearrangement joins TRBV7-9 to TRBJ2-7; 8 positions agree with TRBD1. CDR1 and CDR2 from the germline V gene are SEHNR and FQNEAQ (reference sequence). This CDR3 region has 14 residues. J was trimmed by 3 bases and V by 4 bases; bases with no gene match: 5. The CDR3 sequence: CASSYRQGNYEQYF. CDR3 coding DNA: TGTGCCAGCAGCTACAGACAGGGGAACTACGAGCAGTACTTC.

This clone appeared once. The chain carries TRBV11-2 and TRBJ1-4; D is undetermined. CDR1 SGHAT and CDR2 FQNNGV come from the germline V gene. V was trimmed by 0 bases and J by 0 bases, leaving 20 bases between them. This CDR3 contains 20 residues. In nucleotides, the CDR3 is TGTGCCAGCAGCTTAGATTCGGGAGCCTTCCGAGTTGCAACTAATGAAAAACTGTTTTTT. It translates to CASSLDSGAFRVATNEKLFF.

The rearrangement uses TRBV6-5 and TRBJ1-3; 7 bases map to TRBD1. This CDR3 is built from 14 residues. The germline gives CDR1 MNHEY, CDR2 SVGAGI. V trimming: 4 bases; J trimming: 3 bases; junction bases outside the gene matches: 3. The CDR3 loop reads CASSSGTDGNTIYF. Here the CDR3 DNA reads TGTGCCAGCAGTTCCGGGACAGATGGAAACACCATATATTTT.

This chain connects TRBV6-1 to TRBJ1-4, with 8 bases lining up with TRBD1. V lost 1 base to trimming and J lost 3 bases; unmatched junction nucleotides: 7. From germline, CDR1 is MNHNS and CDR2 SASEGT. The length of the CDR3 is 17 residues. Here the CDR3 DNA reads TGTGCCAGCAGTGAAGAAACCTTGACAGGGGCTAATGAAAAACTGTTTTTT. This encodes CASSEETLTGANEKLFF.

This clone was counted only a few times. The chain carries TRBV4-1 and TRBJ1-5, with D tentatively TRBD1 (6 bases). CDR1 MGHRA and CDR2 YSYEKL come from the germline V gene. V lost 1 base and J lost 5, with 18 bases in between. The length of the CDR3 is 17 residues. In DNA, the CDR3 is TGCGCCAGCAGCCAAGGAGGGGGACCAGGGGCGCATCAGCCCCAGCATTTT. Translating it yields CASSQGGGPGAHQPQHF.

The CDR3 nucleotides are TGTGCCAGCAGCTTGAATGGTTGGCGGGGGCAAGATACGCAGTATTTT. Protein sequence: CASSLNGWRGQDTQYF. The chain carries TRBV5-4 and TRBJ2-3, with D possibly being TRBD2 (7 bases). From germline, CDR1 is SGHNT and CDR2 YYREEE (reference sequence). V was cut by 1 base and J by 5 bases, with 17 bases left in between. The CDR3 runs 16 residues.

As regards this clone: Distinct nucleotide sequences in the sample also encode this CDR3. The CDR3, as DNA: TGTGCCAGCAGCTTAACCGGGTATGGCTACACCTTC. Protein product: CASSLTGYGYTF. The chain uses TRBV5-6 and TRBJ1-2, with no clear D. The V end lost 2 bases, the J end lost 5 bases, and 7 bases lay between the germline ends. The germline V gene has CDR1 SGHDT and CDR2 YYEEEE. The CDR3 extends over 12 amino acids. The full variable domain, with the rest looked up from reference TRBV5-6 and TRBJ1-2, is DAGVTQSPTHLIKTRGQQVTLRCSPKSGHDTVSWYQQALGQGPQFIFQYYEEEERQRGNFPDRFSGHQFPNYSSELNVNALLLGDSALYLCASSLTGYGYTFGSGTRLTVV.

CDR3 region: CASSATGTATYEQYF. The CDR3 DNA sequence: TGTGCCAGCAGTGCCACCGGGACAGCAACCTACGAGCAGTACTTC. The rearrangement joins TRBV28 to TRBJ2-7, with 7 bases matching TRBD1. Germline values: CDR1 MDHEN, CDR2 SYDVKM. The CDR3 runs to 15 residues. The V gene end was trimmed by 5 bases and the J gene end by 2 bases; junction bases not matched to a gene: 9.

This sequence joins TRBV6-1 and TRBJ2-7; D might be TRBD1 (5 bases). Trimming shortened V by 2 bases and J by 2 bases, and 16 bases separated the two germline ends. Germline CDR1 reads MNHNS; CDR2 reads SASEGT. CDR3 length: 16 amino acids. CDR3 nucleotides: TGTGCCAGCAGTGAATTTTGGTCCCAGGGCGCCTACGAGCAGTACTTC. It is translated as CASSEFWSQGAYEQYF.

The V call is TRBV6-5, the J call TRBJ2-7, with TRBD2 identical over 7 bases. There are 16 residues in the CDR3. Germline CDR1 reads MNHEY; CDR2 reads SVGAGI. Germline trimming cut 2 bases from V and 1 base from J; bases unmatched to any gene: 8. CDR3 sequence reads: CASSYPRGDGSYEQYF. In DNA form, the CDR3 reads TGTGCCAGCAGTTACCCCCGGGGGGACGGATCCTACGAGCAGTACTTC.

This sequence joins TRBV9 and TRBJ1-4; D not certain. The germline V gene has CDR1 SGDLS and CDR2 YYNGEE. The ends were cut back, 2 bases at V and 6 bases at J, with 11 bases in the middle. This CDR3 has 14 residues. The CDR3 here is CASSVGGVDEKLFF. The CDR3 region has the DNA TGTGCCAGCAGCGTGGGAGGTGTGGATGAAAAACTGTTTTTT.

This chain links TRBV30 with TRBJ2-1; possible D gene TRBD2, 6 bases. The germline V gene has CDR1 GTSNPN and CDR2 SVGIG (reference sequence). The CDR3 consists of 14 residues. V was trimmed by 4 bases and J by 0 bases, leaving 10 bases between them. The CDR3 sequence: CAWTMGGSYNEQFF. The CDR3 coding sequence is TGTGCCTGGACTATGGGGGGCTCCTACAATGAGCAGTTCTTC. Filled out from reference TRBV30 and TRBJ2-1, the complete variable domain reads SQTIHQWPATLVQPVGSPLSLECTVEGTSNPNLYWYRQAAGRGLQLLFYSVGIGQISSEVPQNLSASRPQDRQFILSSKKLLLSDSGFYLCAWTMGGSYNEQFFGPGTRLTVL.

The gene calls are TRBV27 and TRBJ1-2; D is undetermined. With 7 bases removed from V and 6 bases from J, the gap between germline ends came to 21 bases. CDR1 is MNHEY, CDR2 SMNVEV, per germline (reference sequence). The CDR3 has 15 residues. CDR3 DNA sequence: TGTGCCAGCACTCCTTTCGCCCGGGAGGACCATGGCTACACCTTC. As protein: CASTPFAREDHGYTF.

The chain combines TRBV5-1 with TRBJ2-3; TRBD2 aligns across 13 bases. This CDR3 is 17 amino acids long. Per the germline V gene, CDR1 is SGHRS and CDR2 is YFSETQ. Unmatched junction bases numbered 8, after V lost 4 bases and J lost 3 bases. The CDR3 DNA is TGCGCCAGCAGCCCGGGGACTAGCGGGGCCGCTACAGATACGCAGTATTTT. Translated, it gives CASSPGTSGAATDTQYF.

V and J are TRBV11-2 and TRBJ2-3; 12 nucleotides agree with TRBD2. The junction had 4 bases not matched to a gene; V was cut back by 3 bases and J by 3 bases. The CDR3 has 16 residues. CDR1 SGHAT and CDR2 FQNNGV come from the germline V gene. This CDR3 is CASSLHGTSGTDTQYF. In DNA, the CDR3 is TGTGCCAGCAGCTTGCACGGGACTAGCGGGACAGATACGCAGTATTTT.